Described below is a single TCR beta chain sequence and its context. Methods used by the authors: Counts of nucleated cells, estimated from reference gene primer amplification, were obtained. The assay was immunoSEQ multiplex PCR, and TCRdb's table has in-frame clones only and misses some. V, J and clone size reflect that table, while D and trimming were determined from the DNA. The table has some 53,000 clones, about nine tenths seen once. The data were taken from a study of blood T cell repertoires in COVID-19. The CDR3 loop spans 16 amino acids. Trimming took 4 bases from V and 5 from J; bases not matched to a gene: 10. Germline lookup yields CDR1 SGHDT and CDR2 YYEEEE.

This sequence was found in a man between 65 and 85 years old with acute or convalescent COVID-19. The sequenced sample consisted of peripheral blood. The chain is built from TRBV5-6 and TRBJ2-2; 8 nucleotides line up with TRBD1. The CDR3 loop reads CASSNAGGAGTGELFF. The CDR3 DNA sequence: TGTGCCAGCAGCAACGCAGGGGGCGCAGGTACCGGGGAGCTGTTTTTT.